This T cell receptor beta chain comes out of a study of shared clonotypes between healthy human individuals. The germline CDR1 and CDR2 sequences are SEHNR and FQNEAQ (reference sequence). The germline V and J ends were trimmed by 3 bases and 3 bases, with 11 bases remaining between them. The CDR3 has 14 amino acids. CD4+ cells yielded CD45RA+ naive and CD45RA-negative memory subsets. Study-wide results and limits: Having only a few donors restricted how much genetic and exposure-history diversity was captured.

Per the original data handling: Junction-only sequences produced by ImmunoSEQ had no quality scores, so filtering differed. The data were produced by immunoSEQ multiplex PCR, yet TCRdb's version contains in-frame clones alone and is incomplete. The V and J calls and the clone size are those of that table, but D and trimming were determined from the DNA. The data contain roughly 2.2 million clones, more than 85% of them singletons. Points on this clone: Its antigen is unidentified.

This clonotype was obtained from a young man in good health. Some clones in this sample may be carry-over from other donors' samples. The chain links TRBV7-9 to TRBJ1-1; TRBD1 is a possible D gene (6 bases). What was sequenced was naive CD4+ T cells from PBMCs. The subset here: CD45RA+ positively selected. The CDR3 DNA is TGTGCCAGCAGCTTTATACAGGGCTACACTGAAGCTTTCTTT. Its protein is CASSFIQGYTEAFF.